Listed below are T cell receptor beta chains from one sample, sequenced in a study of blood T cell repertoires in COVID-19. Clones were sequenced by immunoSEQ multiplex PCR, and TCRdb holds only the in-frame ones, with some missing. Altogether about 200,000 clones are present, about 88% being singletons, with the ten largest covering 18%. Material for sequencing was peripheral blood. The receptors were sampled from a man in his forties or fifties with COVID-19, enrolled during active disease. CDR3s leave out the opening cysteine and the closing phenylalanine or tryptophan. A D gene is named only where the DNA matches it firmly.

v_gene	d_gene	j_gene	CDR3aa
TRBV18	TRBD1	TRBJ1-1	ASSPSTGGSTEAF
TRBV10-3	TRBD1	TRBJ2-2	AISGTENTGELF
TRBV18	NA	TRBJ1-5	ASSLGQGKSYQPQH
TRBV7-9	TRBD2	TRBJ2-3	ASSLGLAGADTQY
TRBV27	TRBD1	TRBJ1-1	ASSSYPQGETEAF
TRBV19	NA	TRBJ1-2	ASKRSRPRTDYGYT
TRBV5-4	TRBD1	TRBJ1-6	ASSFRTGGSPLH
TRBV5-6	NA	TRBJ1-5	ASSRSFGSDQPQH
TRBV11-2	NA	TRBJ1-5	ASSLGGGNNQPQH
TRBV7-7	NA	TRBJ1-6	APEGGGGSPLH
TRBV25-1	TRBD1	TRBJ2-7	ASSERTGHSYEQY
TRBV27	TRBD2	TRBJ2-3	ASSALAGGDTQY